The text below deals with one T cell receptor beta chain. Its target is not known. Data came from immunoSEQ multiplex PCR; TCRdb stores just in-frame clones and leaves some out. The data contain about 55,000 clones, 70% to 90% of them seen just once; the ten biggest clones take up around 4%. These data are taken from a study of T cell responses to AZD1222 COVID-19 vaccine. Study-level points and caveats: Along spike, vaccine-associated CD4 TCRs were found throughout, with dominance at 160-218 and 743-854. White British donors predominated, females outnumbered males, and clonal diversity was possibly underestimated.

Germline V gives CDR1 SNHLY, CDR2 FYNNEI. The CDR3 length is 16 residues. Losses at the gene ends were 4 bases for V and 0 bases for J; bases not matched to a gene: 3. J is TRBJ2-3 and V is TRBV2, with 11 positions matching TRBD2. This clonotype originated in an adult in good health. This material consisted of peripheral blood, taken on day 0 of AZD1222 vaccination. CDR3 sequence reads: CASSGLAGSSTDTQYF. The CDR3 DNA is TGTGCCAGCAGTGGACTAGCGGGGTCGAGCACAGATACGCAGTATTTT.